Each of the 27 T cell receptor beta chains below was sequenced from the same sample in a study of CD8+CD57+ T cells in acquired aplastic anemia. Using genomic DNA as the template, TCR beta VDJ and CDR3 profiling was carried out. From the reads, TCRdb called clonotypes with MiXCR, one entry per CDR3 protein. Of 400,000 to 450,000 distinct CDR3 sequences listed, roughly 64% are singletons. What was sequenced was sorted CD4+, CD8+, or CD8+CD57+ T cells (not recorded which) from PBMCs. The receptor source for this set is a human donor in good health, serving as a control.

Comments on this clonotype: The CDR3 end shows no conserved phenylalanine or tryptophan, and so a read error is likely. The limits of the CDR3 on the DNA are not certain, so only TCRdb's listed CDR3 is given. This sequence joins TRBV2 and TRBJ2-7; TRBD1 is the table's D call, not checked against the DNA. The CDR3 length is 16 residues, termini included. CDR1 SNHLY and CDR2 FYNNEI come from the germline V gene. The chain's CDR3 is CASSLRQGDSEQYFEP.

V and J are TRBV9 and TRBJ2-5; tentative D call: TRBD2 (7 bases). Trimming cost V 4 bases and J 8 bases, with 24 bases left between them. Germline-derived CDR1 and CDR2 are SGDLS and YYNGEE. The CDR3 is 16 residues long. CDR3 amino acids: CASSPADRGAASTQYF. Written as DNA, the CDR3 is TGTGCCAGCAGCCCCGCAGACCGGGGGGCAGCGAGCACCCAGTACTTC.

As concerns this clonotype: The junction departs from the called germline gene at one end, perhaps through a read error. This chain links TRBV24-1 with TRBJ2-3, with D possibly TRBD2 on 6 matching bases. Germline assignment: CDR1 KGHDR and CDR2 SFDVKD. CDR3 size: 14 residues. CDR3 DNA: TGTGCCAGCAGTCACTCGCGGGGCACCGATCCGCAGTACTTT. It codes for CASSHSRGTDPQYF.

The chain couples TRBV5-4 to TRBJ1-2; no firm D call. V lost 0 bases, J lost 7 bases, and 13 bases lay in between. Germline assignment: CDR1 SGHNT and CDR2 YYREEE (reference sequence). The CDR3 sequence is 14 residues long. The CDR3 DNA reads TGTGCCAGCAGCTTGGTTACAGCTTCTTGTGGCTACACCTTC. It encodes CASSLVTASCGYTF.

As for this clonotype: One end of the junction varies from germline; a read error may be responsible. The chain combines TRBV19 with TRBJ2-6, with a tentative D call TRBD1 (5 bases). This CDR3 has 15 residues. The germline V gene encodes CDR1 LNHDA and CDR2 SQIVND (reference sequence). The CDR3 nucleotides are TGTGCCAGTAGTACCGGCGGCACTGGGGCCAACGTCCTGACCTTC. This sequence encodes CASSTGGTGANVLTF.

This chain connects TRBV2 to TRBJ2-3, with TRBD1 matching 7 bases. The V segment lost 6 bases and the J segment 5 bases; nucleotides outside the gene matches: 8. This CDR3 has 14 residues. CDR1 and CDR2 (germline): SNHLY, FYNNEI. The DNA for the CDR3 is TGTGCCAGCAGCCCGAGGACAGGAGGAGATACGCAGTATTTT. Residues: CASSPRTGGDTQYF.

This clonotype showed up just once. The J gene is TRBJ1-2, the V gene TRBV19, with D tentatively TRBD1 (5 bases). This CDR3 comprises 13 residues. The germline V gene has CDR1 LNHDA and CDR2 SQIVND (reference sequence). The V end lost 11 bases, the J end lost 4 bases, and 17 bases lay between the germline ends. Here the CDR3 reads CAPRVLGCYGYTF. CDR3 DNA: TGTGCCCCCAGGGTATTGGGATGCTATGGCTACACCTTC.

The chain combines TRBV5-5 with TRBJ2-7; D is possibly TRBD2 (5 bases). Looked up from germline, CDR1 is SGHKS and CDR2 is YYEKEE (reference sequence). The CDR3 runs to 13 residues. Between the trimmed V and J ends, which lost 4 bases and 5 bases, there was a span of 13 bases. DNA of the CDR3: TGTGCCAGCAGCCCCGGCACAGCGGACGAGCAGTACTTC. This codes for CASSPGTADEQYF.

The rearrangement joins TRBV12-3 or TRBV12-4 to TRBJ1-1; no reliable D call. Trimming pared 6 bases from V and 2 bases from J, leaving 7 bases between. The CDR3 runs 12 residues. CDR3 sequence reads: CASSSANTEAFF. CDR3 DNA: TGTGCCAGCAGCTCAGCTAACACTGAAGCTTTCTTT.

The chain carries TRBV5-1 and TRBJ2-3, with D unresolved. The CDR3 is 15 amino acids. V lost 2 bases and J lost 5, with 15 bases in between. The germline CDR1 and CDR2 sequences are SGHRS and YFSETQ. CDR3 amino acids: CASSLPLRHRDTQYF. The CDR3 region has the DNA TGCGCCAGCAGCTTACCACTACGGCACAGAGATACGCAGTATTTT.

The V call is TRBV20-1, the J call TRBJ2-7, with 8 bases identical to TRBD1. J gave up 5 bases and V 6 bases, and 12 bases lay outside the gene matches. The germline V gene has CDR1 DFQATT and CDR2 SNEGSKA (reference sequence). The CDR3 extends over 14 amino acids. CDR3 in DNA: TGCAGTGCGGAGGGGCAGGGGGCAGACAACGAGCAGTACTTC. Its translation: CSAEGQGADNEQYF.

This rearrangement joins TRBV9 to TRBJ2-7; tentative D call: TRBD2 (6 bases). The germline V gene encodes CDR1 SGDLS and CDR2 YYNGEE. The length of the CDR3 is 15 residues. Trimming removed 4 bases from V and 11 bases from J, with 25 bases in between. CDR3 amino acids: CASSSKRGLRTDKYF. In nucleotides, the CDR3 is TGTGCCAGCAGCTCGAAACGGGGACTTCGCACAGATAAGTACTTC.

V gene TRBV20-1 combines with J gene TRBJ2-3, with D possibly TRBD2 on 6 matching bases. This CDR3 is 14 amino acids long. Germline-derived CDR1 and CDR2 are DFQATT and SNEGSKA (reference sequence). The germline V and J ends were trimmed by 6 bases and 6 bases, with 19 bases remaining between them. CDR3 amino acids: CSAGPAGRKDTQYF. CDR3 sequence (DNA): TGCAGTGCCGGGCCGGCGGGGAGGAAGGATACGCAGTATTTT.

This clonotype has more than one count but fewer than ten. The CDR3 nucleotides are TGTGCCAGTAGGCGGGGACAGGGAATATCCTACGAGCAGTACTTC. Translating gives CASRRGQGISYEQYF. V is TRBV19 and J is TRBJ2-7, with 9 nucleotides matching TRBD1. Germline CDR1 and CDR2: LNHDA and SQIVND (reference sequence). CDR3 size: 15 residues. Losses at the gene ends were 6 bases for V and 1 base for J; bases not matched to a gene: 7.

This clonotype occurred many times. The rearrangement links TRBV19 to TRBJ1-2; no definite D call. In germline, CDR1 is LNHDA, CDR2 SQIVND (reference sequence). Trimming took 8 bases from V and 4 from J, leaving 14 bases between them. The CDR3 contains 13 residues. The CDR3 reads CASQSPGIYGYTF. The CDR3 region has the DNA TGTGCCAGTCAGTCCCCCGGGATCTATGGCTACACCTTC.

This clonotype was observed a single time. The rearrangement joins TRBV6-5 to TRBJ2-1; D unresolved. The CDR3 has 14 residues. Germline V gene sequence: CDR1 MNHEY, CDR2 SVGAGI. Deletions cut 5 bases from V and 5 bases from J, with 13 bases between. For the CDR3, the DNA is TGTGCCAGCAGTGTAGGGCCCTGGGACAATGAGCAGTTCTTC. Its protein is CASSVGPWDNEQFF.

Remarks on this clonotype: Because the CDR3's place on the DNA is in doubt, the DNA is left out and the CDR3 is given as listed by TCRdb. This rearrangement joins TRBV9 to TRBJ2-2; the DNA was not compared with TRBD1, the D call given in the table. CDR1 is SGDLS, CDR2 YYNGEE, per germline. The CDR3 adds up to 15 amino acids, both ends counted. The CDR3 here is CASSVGRGSGNTMFF.

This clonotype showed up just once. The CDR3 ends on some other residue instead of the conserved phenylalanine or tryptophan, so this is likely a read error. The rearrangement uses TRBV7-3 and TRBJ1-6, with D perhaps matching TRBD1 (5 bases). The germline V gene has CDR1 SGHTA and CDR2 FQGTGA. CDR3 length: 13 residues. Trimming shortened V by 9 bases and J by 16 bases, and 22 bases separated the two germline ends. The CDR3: CASSDSQLSHLHS. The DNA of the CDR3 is TGTGCCAGTAGCGACAGCCAACTAAGTCATCTCCACTCT.

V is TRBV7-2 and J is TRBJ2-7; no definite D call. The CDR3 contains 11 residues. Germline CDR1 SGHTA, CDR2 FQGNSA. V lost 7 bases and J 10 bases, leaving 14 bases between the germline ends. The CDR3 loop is CASTDRCGQYF. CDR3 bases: TGTGCCAGCACCGACCGCTGCGGACAGTACTTC.

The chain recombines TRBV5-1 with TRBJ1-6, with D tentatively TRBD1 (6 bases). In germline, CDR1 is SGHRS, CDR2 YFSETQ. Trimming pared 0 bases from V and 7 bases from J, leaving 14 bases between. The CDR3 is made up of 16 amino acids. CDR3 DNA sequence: TGCGCCAGCAGCTTGGGACAGGACGCGAGGAATTCACCCCTCCACTTT. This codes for CASSLGQDARNSPLHF.

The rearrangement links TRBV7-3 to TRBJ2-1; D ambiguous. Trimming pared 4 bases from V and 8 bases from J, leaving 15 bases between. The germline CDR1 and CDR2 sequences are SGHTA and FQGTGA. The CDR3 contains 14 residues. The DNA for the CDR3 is TGTGCCAGCAGCTCGGGCTGGGCCCAGCATGAGCAGTTCTTC. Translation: CASSSGWAQHEQFF.

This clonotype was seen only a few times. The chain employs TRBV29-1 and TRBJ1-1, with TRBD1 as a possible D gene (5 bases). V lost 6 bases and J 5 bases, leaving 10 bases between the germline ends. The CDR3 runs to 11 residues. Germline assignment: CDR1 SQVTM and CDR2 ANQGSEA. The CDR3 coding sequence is TGCAGCGTCCAGGGAGATACTGAAGCTTTCTTT. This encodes CSVQGDTEAFF.

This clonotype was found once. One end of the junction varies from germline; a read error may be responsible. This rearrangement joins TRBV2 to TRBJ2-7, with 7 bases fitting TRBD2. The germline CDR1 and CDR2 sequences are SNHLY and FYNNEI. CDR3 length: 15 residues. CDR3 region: CASSAGAGEAYEQHF. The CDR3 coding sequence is TGTGCCAGCAGCGCCGGGGCGGGGGAGGCTTACGAGCAGCACTTT.

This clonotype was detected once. The CDR3 DNA is TGTGCCAGCAGCGGGACAGGGGCTGATGGCTACACCTTC. Protein: CASSGTGADGYTF. The chain joins TRBV6-2 or TRBV6-3 to TRBJ1-2, with 10 bases identical to TRBD1. This CDR3 has 13 residues. Germline V gene lookup returns CDR1 MNHEY and CDR2 SVGEGT. V trimming: 6 bases; J trimming: 6 bases; junction bases outside the gene matches: 4.

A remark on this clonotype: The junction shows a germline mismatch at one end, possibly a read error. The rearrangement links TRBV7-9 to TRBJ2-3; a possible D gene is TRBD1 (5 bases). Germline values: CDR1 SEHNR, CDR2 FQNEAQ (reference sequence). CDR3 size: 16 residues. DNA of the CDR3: TGTGCCAGCAGCGAGTCCCCAGGGAAAGGCACAGTTACGCAGTATTTT. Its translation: CASSESPGKGTVTQYF.

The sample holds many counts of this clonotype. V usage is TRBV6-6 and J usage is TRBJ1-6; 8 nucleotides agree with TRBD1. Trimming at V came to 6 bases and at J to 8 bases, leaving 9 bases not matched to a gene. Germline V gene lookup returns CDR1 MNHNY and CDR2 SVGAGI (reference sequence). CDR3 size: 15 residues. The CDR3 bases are TGTGCCAGCAGAGATACAGGGGGTAATGATTCACCCCTCCACTTT. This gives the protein CASRDTGGNDSPLHF.

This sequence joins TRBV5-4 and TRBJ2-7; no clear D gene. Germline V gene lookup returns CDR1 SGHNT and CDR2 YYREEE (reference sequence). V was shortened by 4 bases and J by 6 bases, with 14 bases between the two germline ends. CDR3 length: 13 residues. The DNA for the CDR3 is TGTGCCAGCAGCCAAGCGTCGAACAGCGAGCAGTACTTC. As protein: CASSQASNSEQYF.